These T cell receptor beta chains were read from a single sample in a study of Graves' ophthalmopathy and Graves' hyperthyroidism. TCRdb called the multiplex PCR reads again in MiXCR, with one record for every CDR3 protein. The repertoire holds around 590,000 distinct CDR3 sequences, with 35% to 45% as singletons. Sequencing input: peripheral blood or thyroid tissue (not recorded which). The receptors derive from an adult man with Graves' hyperthyroidism. The conserved cysteine and the conserved F or W are not part of the CDR3 here. D genes are given only for firm matches. The size entry is marked missing in some rows and otherwise reads once, few, many or a size class.

v_call	j_call	d_call	clone_size	cdr3_aa
TRBV7-9	TRBJ2-7	.	many	ASSNRADTYEQY
TRBV14	TRBJ2-7	.	many	ASSQGTAPGGEQY
TRBV6-5	TRBJ2-7	.	.	ASRKQGTEPYEQY
TRBV6-4	TRBJ1-3	.	.	ASSGAKLLNTIY
TRBV2	TRBJ2-3	TRBD2	.	ALTSGLASADTQY
TRBV7-9	TRBJ1-6	.	many	ASSLGVNSPLH
TRBV18	TRBJ2-7	.	.	ASSNVGEVQY
TRBV7-9	TRBJ2-5	.	many	ASSSTRGQETQY
TRBV20-1	TRBJ1-1	.	many	SAPSMNTEAF
TRBV3-1	TRBJ2-7	.	.	ASSQGRGEAFYEQY
TRBV18	TRBJ1-1	TRBD1	few	ASSRDRLTNTEAF
TRBV20-1	TRBJ2-3	TRBD2	.	SAASTSGGFTDTQY
TRBV29-1	TRBJ1-3	.	.	SVLLVGETIY
TRBV10-3	TRBJ1-3	.	.	APGAGRAGNTIY
TRBV5-1	TRBJ2-7	.	.	ASSSDDSSYEQY
TRBV5-1	TRBJ2-3	TRBD2	.	ASSLARTSGSTDTQY
TRBV12-3/TRBV12-4	TRBJ1-3	.	many	ASTLQGRDRNTIY
TRBV2	TRBJ1-2	.	.	ASSGRQSSYGYT
TRBV2	.	.	.	ASSVSARRYNEQF
TRBV20-1	TRBJ2-7	.	many	SAYRGGHEQY
TRBV19	TRBJ1-2	TRBD1	.	ASSNRGHYGYT
TRBV5-4	TRBJ2-7	.	many	ASSSPSASYEQY
TRBV29-1	TRBJ1-3	.	many	SVLWNSGNTIY
TRBV4-1	TRBJ2-7	.	.	ASSQPERGVREQY
TRBV2	TRBJ2-7	.	few	ASSWSTRGYEQY
TRBV5-4	TRBJ1-2	.	many	ASSFNDYGYT
TRBV29-1	TRBJ1-3	.	.	SVEGRAAGELFSGNTIY
TRBV7-9	TRBJ2-7	TRBD1	many	ASSASDRDEQY
TRBV7-2	TRBJ2-5	.	many	ASSWGSAFDETQY
TRBV12-3/TRBV12-4	TRBJ2-5	TRBD2	few	ASGLGTSSQETQY
TRBV10-3	TRBJ1-4	.	many	AISESQGVGEKLF
TRBV15	TRBJ1-1	.	many	ATSRDTTPGVGSEAF
TRBV29-1	TRBJ2-7	.	.	SLEGVDRTSSSYEQY
TRBV7-9	TRBJ1-2	.	many	ASSPPAGEGYT
TRBV6-5	TRBJ2-7	TRBD2	.	ASSSPSGRGAEQY
TRBV5-4	TRBJ2-2	TRBD1	.	ASSLYGQGRGPGELF
TRBV2	TRBJ2-3	TRBD2	few	ASSLLAGGEDTQY
TRBV5-1	TRBJ2-7	.	many	ASSPAPQGSRGLYEQY
TRBV6-5	TRBJ1-2	TRBD1	.	ASSYVNDRGGGYT
TRBV25-1	TRBJ2-7	TRBD1	.	ASSLRDRDTYEQY
TRBV24-1	TRBJ1-5	.	.	ATSDLRRETEH
TRBV20-1	TRBJ2-5	.	many	SARDLLSANYQETQY
TRBV12-3/TRBV12-4	TRBJ1-2	TRBD1	.	ASRMRGLVNGYT
TRBV9	TRBJ2-5	.	few	ASSPISTGYETQY
TRBV5-1	TRBJ2-6	.	many	ASSELSSGANVLT
TRBV18	TRBJ2-7	.	.	ASSSSGRLEQY
TRBV7-7	TRBJ2-5	TRBD1	.	ASSHRTGKETQY
TRBV19	TRBJ2-5	.	few	ASSIDFGAETQY
TRBV29-1	TRBJ1-1	.	many	SVELRGWNTEAF
TRBV6-5	TRBJ2-5	TRBD1	few	ASSYTLGQGQETQY
TRBV10-3	TRBJ1-2	.	.	AISIAGGAYGYT
TRBV5-1	TRBJ2-1	.	few	ASSLGGTSYNEQF